The TCR beta chain described here comes from a study of blood T cell repertoires in COVID-19. Data came from immunoSEQ multiplex PCR; TCRdb stores just in-frame clones and leaves some out. The table records more than 95,000 clones, 70% to 80% of them present only once. The V and J ends lost 6 bases and 5 bases, in that order; junction bases with no gene match: 11. The CDR3 runs to 16 residues. Per germline, CDR1 MNHEY and CDR2 SMNVEV (reference sequence). Sequencing was carried out using peripheral blood. The V call is TRBV27, the J call TRBJ1-1; 11 positions match TRBD1. The clonotype originates from a man between 70 and 80 years old with acute or convalescent COVID-19. This CDR3 is CASSHGQGALSTEAFF. CDR3 nucleotides: TGTGCCAGCAGCCACGGACAGGGGGCGCTTTCGACTGAAGCTTTCTTT.